This T cell receptor beta chain appears in the sequencing data of a study of T cells after yellow fever vaccination. The overall study: With SMART-Seq v4 Ultra Low Input, the fractions containing low cell numbers were prepared.

Findings and limits, study-wide: Booster sampling recovered most clones from primary vaccination (96% CD4, around 88% CD8). Researchers report a weaker secondary response that nonetheless peaked faster, day 5 versus 15.

This clonotype was counted a few times. No antigen is known for it. Template switching by 5'RACE produced TCR cDNA, adding a universal primer site and UMIs. TCRdb processed the 5' RACE reads anew with MiXCR; each CDR3 protein has one entry. The data contain just under 600,000 distinct CDR3 sequences, 13% of them singletons. Germline V gene lookup returns CDR1 SEHNR and CDR2 FQNEAQ (reference sequence). The CDR3 runs to 17 residues. V was pared by 4 bases and J by 6 bases, with 16 bases of the junction left unmatched. This TCR came from a man in his thirties or forties who received the YFV17D yellow fever vaccine. V is TRBV7-9 and J is TRBJ2-7; 9 nucleotides match TRBD2. This sample comprised PBMCs, obtained on the day of the yellow fever booster vaccination. CDR3 nucleotides: TGTGCCAGCAGCTCCGGGACTAGCTCAATTGGGACCGGCGAGCAGTACTTC. Translation: CASSSGTSSIGTGEQYF. The variable domain in full, with the rest retrieved from reference TRBV7-9 and TRBJ2-7, is DTGVSQNPRHKITKRGQNVTFRCDPISEHNRLYWYRQTLGQGPEFLTYFQNEAQLEKSRLLSDRFSAERPKGSFSTLEIQRTEQGDSAMYLCASSSGTSSIGTGEQYFGPGTRLTVT.